The clone carrying this T cell receptor (beta chain) was seen only a few times. TCRdb processed the 5' RACE reads anew with MiXCR; each CDR3 protein has one entry. The sample yields about 250,000 distinct CDR3 sequences, over 12% seen once. The ends were cut back, 4 bases at V and 9 bases at J, with 12 bases in the middle. This CDR3 has 12 residues. This sample was taken from a study of identical twins. The source is a woman aged 18-29 years in good health. V is TRBV12-3 or TRBV12-4 and J is TRBJ1-2; D might be TRBD1 (5 bases). Sequenced material: memory (CD45RO+) T cells sorted from blood. CDR3 protein: CASSSRQLSYTF. The CDR3 DNA reads as TGTGCCAGCAGTTCTCGACAGCTTAGCTACACCTTC.